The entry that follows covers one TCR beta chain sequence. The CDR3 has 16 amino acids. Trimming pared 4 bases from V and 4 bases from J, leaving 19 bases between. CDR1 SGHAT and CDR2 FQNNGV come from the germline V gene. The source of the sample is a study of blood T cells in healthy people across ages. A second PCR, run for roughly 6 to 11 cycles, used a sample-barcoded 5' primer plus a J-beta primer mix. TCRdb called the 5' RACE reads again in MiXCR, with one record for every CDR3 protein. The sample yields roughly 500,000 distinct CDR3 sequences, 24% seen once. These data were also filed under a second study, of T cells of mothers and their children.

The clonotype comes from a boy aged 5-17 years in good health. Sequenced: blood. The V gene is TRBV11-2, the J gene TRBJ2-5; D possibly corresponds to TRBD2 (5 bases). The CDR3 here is CASSSLDSPGGETQYF. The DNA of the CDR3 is TGTGCCAGCAGCTCCCTGGACTCGCCTGGTGGAGAGACCCAGTACTTC.